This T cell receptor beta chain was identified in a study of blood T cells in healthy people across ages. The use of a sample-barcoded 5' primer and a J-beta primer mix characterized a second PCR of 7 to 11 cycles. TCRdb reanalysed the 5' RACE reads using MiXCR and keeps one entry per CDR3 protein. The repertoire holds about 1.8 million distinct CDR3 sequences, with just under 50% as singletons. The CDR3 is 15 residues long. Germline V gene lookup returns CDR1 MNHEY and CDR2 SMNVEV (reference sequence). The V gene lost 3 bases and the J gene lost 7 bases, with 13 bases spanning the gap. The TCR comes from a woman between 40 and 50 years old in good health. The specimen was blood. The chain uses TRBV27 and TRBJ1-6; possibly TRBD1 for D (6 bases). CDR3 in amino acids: CASSFRTDSNSPLHF. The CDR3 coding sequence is TGTGCCAGCAGTTTCCGGACAGACTCGAATTCACCCCTCCACTTT.